The 24 T cell receptor beta chains given below trace back to one sample, sequenced in a study of graft-versus-host responses after intestinal transplantation. Their antigen targets remain unknown. Generated by immunoSEQ multiplex PCR, the TCRdb table keeps only in-frame clones and is missing some. The table has 30,000 to 45,000 clones, nearly 95% seen once; the top ten hold under 25%. The sequences come from unstimulated CD8+ T cells sorted from spleen or lymph node cells, collected before transplant. The receptors shown here come from a human donor who was the organ donor for an intestinal transplant.

V usage is TRBV27 and J usage is TRBJ2-5, with 7 bases lining up with TRBD2. The CDR3 contains 16 residues. Germline values: CDR1 MNHEY, CDR2 SMNVEV (reference sequence). J gave up 4 bases and V 1 base, and 9 bases lay outside the gene matches. For the CDR3, the DNA is TGTGCCAGCAGTTTATATGGGGGGGACTACCTAGAGACCCAGTACTTC. As protein: CASSLYGGDYLETQYF.

The chain combines TRBV5-6 with TRBJ2-7, with D perhaps matching TRBD1 or TRBD2 (5 bases each). The CDR3 is 14 residues long. Trimming removed 3 bases from V and 0 bases from J, with 10 bases in between. CDR1 SGHDT and CDR2 YYEEEE come from the germline V gene. CDR3 DNA: TGTGCCAGCAGCTCCCGGGACCACTCCTACGAGCAGTACTTC. Its translation is CASSSRDHSYEQYF.

J is TRBJ2-1 and V is TRBV2, with 14 bases that match TRBD2. The CDR3 contains 16 residues. Germline V CDR1 and CDR2: SNHLY, FYNNEI. J lost 9 bases, V lost 5 bases, and 9 bases had no gene match. CDR3: CASSTLPGLAGVEQFF. The CDR3 nucleotides are TGTGCCAGCAGTACGTTACCGGGACTAGCGGGAGTTGAGCAGTTCTTC. The whole variable domain, filled in from reference TRBV2 and TRBJ2-1, reads EPEVTQTPSHQVTQMGQEVILRCVPISNHLYFYWYRQILGQKVEFLVSFYNNEISEKSEIFDDQFSVERPDGSNFTLKIRSTKLEDSAMYFCASSTLPGLAGVEQFFGPGTRLTVL.

This chain uses TRBV28 with TRBJ1-4; D gene unclear. CDR3 length: 12 amino acids. CDR1 MDHEN and CDR2 SYDVKM come from the germline V gene. With 8 bases removed from V and 1 base from J, the gap between germline ends came to 5 bases. The chain's CDR3 is CASLGTNEKLFF. In DNA, the CDR3 is TGTGCCAGCTTGGGAACTAATGAAAAACTGTTTTTT.

The rearrangement links TRBV10-2 to TRBJ2-1, with 10 bases matching TRBD2. Germline V gene data show CDR1 as WSHSY and CDR2 as SAAADI. V shed 2 bases, J shed 2 bases, and the junction held 0 bases outside the gene matches. This CDR3 region has 15 residues. The CDR3 here is CASSESGRAYNEQFF. CDR3 nucleotides: TGCGCCAGCAGTGAGAGCGGGAGGGCCTACAATGAGCAGTTCTTC.

Remarks on this clone: Compared with germline, one end of the junction differs, possibly owing to a read error. The chain uses TRBV29-1 and TRBJ1-1; D unclear. The CDR3 is 12 amino acids. The V gene's germline CDR1 is SQVTM and CDR2 ANQGSEA. The CDR3, as DNA: TGCAGCGTTGAATTAGGGTCCCTCTTGACTTCGTTT. This gives the protein CSVELGSLLTSF.

The CDR3 reads CATSRDGTKDTQYF. In nucleotides, the CDR3 is TGTGCCACCAGCAGAGACGGGACTAAGGATACGCAGTATTTT. V usage is TRBV15 and J usage is TRBJ2-3; 7 bases map to TRBD2. Trimming took 0 bases from V and 6 from J; bases not matched to a gene: 3. The CDR3 is 14 amino acids. Germline V gene data show CDR1 as LNHNV and CDR2 as YYDKDF (reference sequence).

The rearrangement links TRBV9 to TRBJ2-1, with no clear D. Germline V gene data show CDR1 as SGDLS and CDR2 as YYNGEE. V lost 5 bases and J 2 bases, leaving 8 bases between the germline ends. CDR3 size: 13 residues. CDR3 nucleotides: TGTGCCAGCAGACACGAACCCTACAATGAGCAGTTCTTC. This encodes CASRHEPYNEQFF.

The genes are TRBV27 and TRBJ1-1; D is undetermined. This CDR3 comprises 13 residues. Trimming shortened V by 5 bases and J by 2 bases, and 9 bases separated the two germline ends. The germline V gene encodes CDR1 MNHEY and CDR2 SMNVEV (reference sequence). The CDR3 sequence is CASSLGINTEAFF. For the CDR3, the DNA is TGTGCCAGCAGTCTAGGAATTAACACTGAAGCTTTCTTT.

V usage is TRBV30 and J usage is TRBJ2-1; 9 bases line up with TRBD2. The V gene end was trimmed by 2 bases and the J gene end by 5 bases; junction bases not matched to a gene: 7. The CDR3 is 15 amino acids. From germline, CDR1 is GTSNPN and CDR2 SVGIG (reference sequence). CDR3 loop: CAWSIGGLAHNEQFF. The CDR3 nucleotides read TGTGCCTGGAGTATCGGTGGACTAGCGCACAATGAGCAGTTCTTC.

V usage is TRBV7-9 and J usage is TRBJ2-7; no definite D call. Germline CDR1 is SEHNR and CDR2 is FQNEAQ (reference sequence). This CDR3 comprises 13 residues. V was clipped by 5 bases and J by 4 bases, with 12 bases between them. The CDR3 spells CASSPSQAYEQYF. For the CDR3, the DNA is TGTGCCAGCAGCCCCAGCCAGGCGTACGAGCAGTACTTC.

The chain is built from TRBV28 and TRBJ1-1; 7 positions match TRBD1. The CDR3 is 15 amino acids. Germline-derived CDR1 and CDR2 are MDHEN and SYDVKM. With 5 bases clipped from V and 3 bases from J, the junction kept 9 bases outside the gene matches. Here the CDR3 reads CASSPYRGKDTEAFF. The CDR3 DNA sequence: TGTGCCAGCAGTCCATACAGGGGAAAGGACACTGAAGCTTTCTTT.

This clone occurred once. The chain links TRBV11-2 to TRBJ2-5; either TRBD1 or TRBD2 may supply D (5 bases each). CDR1 SGHAT and CDR2 FQNNGV come from the germline V gene. The CDR3 consists of 13 residues. V shed 2 bases and J shed 7 bases, with 11 bases lying between them. This chain's CDR3 is CASSLRGSRTQYF. The CDR3 DNA reads TGTGCCAGCAGCTTACGGGGCTCTCGGACCCAGTACTTC.

In DNA, the CDR3 is TGCGCCAGCAGCTTACTTCCCTACTTGGTAGCGGGAGGACCCACAGATACGCAGTATTTT. It is translated as CASSLLPYLVAGGPTDTQYF. The V gene is TRBV4-1, the J gene TRBJ2-3; TRBD2 matches 10 bases. The V gene end was trimmed by 5 bases and the J gene end by 2 bases; junction bases not matched to a gene: 19. CDR3 length equals 20 residues. Looked up from germline, CDR1 is MGHRA and CDR2 is YSYEKL.

The chain recombines TRBV5-7 with TRBJ2-5; 10 bases align to TRBD1. The end of the DNA aligns better with TRBJ2-7, so the J call may be wrong. TRBV5-7 is an ORF; its function is uncertain. CDR3 length: 15 residues. DNA for the CDR3: TGTGCCAGCAGCCCAAGACAGGGGGCAATCAACGAGCAGTACTTC. It translates to CASSPRQGAINEQYF.

With respect to this clone: The sample contains more than one DNA sequence encoding this CDR3. The V and J genes are TRBV7-9 and TRBJ2-7, with D tentatively TRBD2 (5 bases). This CDR3 has 13 amino acids. CDR1 and CDR2 (germline): SEHNR, FQNEAQ (reference sequence). Trimming stripped 5 bases from V and 1 base from J, with 9 bases between. The CDR3 DNA sequence: TGTGCCAGCAGCCCCCGGGGATCCTACGAGCAGTACTTC. Translation: CASSPRGSYEQYF.

V and J are TRBV28 and TRBJ2-1; tentatively, D is TRBD1 (6 bases). The CDR3 has 19 residues. Germline values: CDR1 MDHEN, CDR2 SYDVKM. The ends were cut back, 1 base at V and 0 bases at J, with 19 bases in the middle. The CDR3 nucleotides read TGTGCCAGCAGTTTATTCGGGACATTGTTACTAGACTCCTACAATGAGCAGTTCTTC. Residues: CASSLFGTLLLDSYNEQFF.

The chain employs TRBV15 and TRBJ2-5; 11 nucleotides match TRBD2. The J call could be wrong; TRBJ2-7 is a better fit for the DNA end. CDR1 is LNHNV, CDR2 YYDKDF, per germline (reference sequence). The CDR3 has 14 residues. The chain's CDR3 is CATSSGRGPYEQYF. The CDR3 coding sequence is TGTGCCACCAGTAGCGGGAGGGGCCCCTACGAGCAGTACTTC.

V is TRBV28 and J is TRBJ2-1, with 7 bases identical to TRBD2. The CDR3 is made up of 14 amino acids. With V trimmed by 6 bases and J by 2 bases, 4 bases remained unmatched. Germline-derived CDR1 and CDR2 are MDHEN and SYDVKM. The CDR3 region is CASRYGLAYNEQFF. The CDR3 region has the DNA TGTGCCAGCAGATACGGACTAGCCTACAATGAGCAGTTCTTC.

The chain is built from TRBV9 and TRBJ1-1; D is undetermined. Trimming cost V 3 bases and J 0 bases, with 9 bases left between them. Germline-derived CDR1 and CDR2 are SGDLS and YYNGEE. The CDR3 totals 14 residues. This chain's CDR3 is CASSAERLNTEAFF. DNA for the CDR3: TGTGCCAGCAGCGCAGAGAGACTGAACACTGAAGCTTTCTTT.

This chain links TRBV9 with TRBJ2-1; TRBD2 agrees at 12 bases. This CDR3 contains 15 residues. Germline CDR1 reads SGDLS; CDR2 reads YYNGEE. V lost 5 bases, J lost 5 bases, and 5 bases stayed unmatched. This CDR3 is CASRVGLAGHNEQFF. DNA for the CDR3: TGTGCCAGCAGGGTCGGACTAGCGGGACACAATGAGCAGTTCTTC.

The chain has TRBV5-1 and TRBJ1-3; tentative D call: TRBD1 (5 bases). The CDR3 has 14 amino acids. CDR1 and CDR2 (germline): SGHRS, YFSETQ. Trimming stripped 1 base from V and 2 bases from J, with 7 bases between. CDR3 in amino acids: CASSLWGTGNTIYF. The CDR3 coding sequence is TGCGCCAGCAGCTTGTGGGGGACTGGAAACACCATATATTTT.

V is TRBV15 and J is TRBJ2-1; TRBD2 aligns across 10 bases. Germline CDR1 is LNHNV and CDR2 is YYDKDF (reference sequence). Trimming at V came to 1 base and at J to 8 bases, leaving 8 bases not matched to a gene. The CDR3 totals 16 residues. CDR3 amino acids: CATSRGSGRAGDEQFF. The CDR3, as DNA: TGTGCCACCAGCAGAGGAAGCGGGAGGGCCGGAGATGAGCAGTTCTTC.

The genes are TRBV4-1 and TRBJ2-7; 7 bases are a match to TRBD2. CDR3 length: 16 residues. The junction had 15 bases not matched to a gene; V was cut back by 3 bases and J by 7 bases. CDR1 and CDR2 (germline): MGHRA, YSYEKL. CDR3 sequence: CASSHRRGGPYGEQYF. CDR3 nucleotides: TGCGCCAGCAGCCATCGTAGGGGAGGGCCTTATGGGGAGCAGTACTTC.